This T cell receptor beta chain was captured by sequencing in a study of Graves' ophthalmopathy and Graves' hyperthyroidism. This clonotype has at least ten counts. Its cognate antigen is unknown. Amplification targeted the TCR beta CDR3 regions, with RNA transcripts as the source material. Second-round multiplex PCR came after a first-round RT-PCR that employed HTBI primers. TCRdb reprocessed the multiplex PCR reads with MiXCR, giving one entry per CDR3 protein. The repertoire has just over 400,000 distinct CDR3 sequences, over 20% of them found once; the top ten carry approximately 3.2%. Stable hyperthyroidism referred to disease that showed no ophthalmopathy within 18 months of follow-up. Establishment of the diagnosis relied upon clinical symptoms, serum thyroxine, TRAb, thyroid ultrasound and orbital computed tomography. Study-wide results and caveats: Ophthalmopathy progression prediction by the model yielded a sensitivity of 55% to 71% and a specificity of 72% to 75%. From stable hyperthyroidism, ophthalmopathy was separated by a 13-signature model with roughly 89% sensitivity and 75% to 82% specificity.

The specimen sequenced was peripheral blood. The source of this sequence is a woman under 30 with stable Graves' hyperthyroidism.

Here the CDR3 DNA reads TGTGCCAGCAGCTTACCCCCTGACACCAACACTGAAGCTTTCTTT. Encoded protein: CASSLPPDTNTEAFF. The genes are TRBV13 and TRBJ1-1; D is unclear. CDR3 length: 15 residues. Trimming left V 2 bases short and J 2 bases short, with 12 bases between. The germline V gene encodes CDR1 PRHDT and CDR2 FYEKMQ (reference sequence).